Presented here are 13 T cell receptor beta chains from one specimen sequenced in a study of monozygotic twins with inflammatory bowel disease. TCRdb reprocessed the 5' RACE reads, with one entry per CDR3 protein and no DNA. Its clone listing holds some 210,000 distinct CDR3 sequences. Sequences were obtained from blood. The receptor source for this set is a human donor with ulcerative colitis or Crohn's disease, or a healthy co-twin of an affected twin (not recorded which).

This rearrangement joins TRBV3-1 to TRBJ1-1. CDR1 is LGHDT, CDR2 YNNKEL, per germline (reference sequence). This CDR3 region has 14 residues. The CDR3 is CASSLLPGPIEAFF.

The chain couples TRBV10-2 to TRBJ2-3; TCRdb reports TRBD1, a call that lacks DNA to check it against. Germline CDR1 and CDR2: WSHSY and SAAADI. This CDR3 has 14 residues. Here the CDR3 reads CASKRTEVTDTQYF.

CDR3 residues: CASRNLTDTQYF. The chain combines TRBV10-2 with TRBJ2-3. The CDR3 is made up of 12 amino acids. The germline V gene encodes CDR1 WSHSY and CDR2 SAAADI.

The chain links TRBV20-1 to TRBJ2-1; TCRdb's D gene call, TRBD1, goes unchecked for lack of DNA. CDR3 length: 15 amino acids. The germline V gene encodes CDR1 DFQATT and CDR2 SNEGSKA (reference sequence). CDR3 amino acids: CSASQGRGAYNEQFF.

The rearrangement uses TRBV12-3 or TRBV12-4 and TRBJ1-1; the TCRdb call, TRBD1, lacks DNA for checking. The CDR3 consists of 15 residues. The CDR3 region is CASSFDRGRVTEAFF.

The CDR3 here is CASTLGVIGNQPQHF. J is TRBJ1-5 and V is TRBV6-1. CDR1 is MNHNS, CDR2 SASEGT, per germline. This CDR3 contains 15 residues.

V is TRBV29-1 and J is TRBJ1-5. CDR1 is SQVTM, CDR2 ANQGSEA, per germline. CDR3 length: 12 residues. CDR3 region: CSVGHINQPQHF.

The rearrangement uses TRBV20-1 and TRBJ2-3; TCRdb's D call, TRBD1, is unchecked because there is no DNA. The CDR3 is 14 residues long. The germline V gene encodes CDR1 DFQATT and CDR2 SNEGSKA (reference sequence). This CDR3 is CSALDRAPTDTQYF.

This sequence joins TRBV12-3 or TRBV12-4 and TRBJ2-5. The CDR3 is 14 residues long. This CDR3 reads CASSLDRNQETQYF.

This chain uses TRBV20-1 with TRBJ1-2. Germline CDR1 is DFQATT and CDR2 is SNEGSKA (reference sequence). This CDR3 contains 12 residues. CDR3 sequence: CSARRGAGGYTF.

The rearrangement joins TRBV7-8 to TRBJ2-2. Per the germline V gene, CDR1 is SGHVS and CDR2 is FQNEAQ. CDR3 size: 16 residues. The CDR3 loop is CASSLAQVLNTGELFF. Full variable domain (outside the CDR3, taken from reference TRBV7-8 and TRBJ2-2): GAGVSQSPRYKVAKRGQDVALRCDPISGHVSLFWYQQALGQGPEFLTYFQNEAQLDKSGLPSDRFFAERPEGSVSTLKIQRTQQEDSAVYLCASSLAQVLNTGELFFGEGSRLTVL.

V and J are TRBV7-6 and TRBJ1-1; TCRdb selects TRBD1, and the lack of DNA leaves this call unchecked. This CDR3 contains 14 residues. CDR1 is SGHVS and CDR2 is FNYEAQ in the germline V gene. CDR3 loop: CASSLAGGRTEAFF.

This chain joins TRBV5-1 and TRBJ2-7; TCRdb picks TRBD1, but there is no DNA to check that call. Germline V lookup: CDR1 SGHRS, CDR2 YFSETQ. The CDR3 contains 15 residues. The CDR3 sequence is CASSLVPDKSYEQYF.